The next 15 T cell receptor beta chains were all read from a single sample in a study of T cell repertoires in cytomegalovirus infection. For these TCRs, the target antigens are not known. One entry per CDR3 protein, called by TCRdb with MiXCR from the reads. The sample includes about 68,000 distinct CDR3 sequences, roughly 20% of them seen just once. What was sequenced was PBMCs, sequenced either directly or after in vitro stimulation (not recorded which). The origin of the receptors is a human donor in good health (CMV status not recorded). Some clones in this sample may be carry-over from other donors' samples.

The chain is built from TRBV7-9 and TRBJ1-5, with no clear D. Between the trimmed V and J ends, which lost 3 bases and 5 bases, there was a span of 8 bases. The CDR3 is 13 residues long. Germline-derived CDR1 and CDR2 are SEHNR and FQNEAQ (reference sequence). The CDR3 sequence: CASSLNNYQPQHF. CDR3 sequence (DNA): TGTGCCAGCAGCTTGAACAACTATCAGCCCCAGCATTTT.

This rearrangement joins TRBV5-5 to TRBJ1-2; 8 bases agree with TRBD1. The ends lost 4 bases at V and 5 bases at J; junction bases unmatched: 4. Germline assignment: CDR1 SGHKS and CDR2 YYEKEE (reference sequence). This CDR3 contains 13 residues. DNA of the CDR3: TGTGCCAGCAGCCATGACAGGGGATATGGCTACACCTTC. Amino acid sequence: CASSHDRGYGYTF. The full variable domain, with the rest looked up from reference TRBV5-5 and TRBJ1-2, is DAGVTQSPTHLIKTRGQQVTLRCSPISGHKSVSWYQQVLGQGPQFIFQYYEKEERGRGNFPDRFSARQFPNYSSELNVNALLLGDSALYLCASSHDRGYGYTFGSGTRLTVV.

The J gene is TRBJ1-3, the V gene TRBV7-9; 7 bases map to TRBD1. Germline CDR1 and CDR2: SEHNR and FQNEAQ (reference sequence). The CDR3 is 17 residues long. J gave up 0 bases and V 5 bases, and 10 bases lay outside the gene matches. The CDR3 DNA reads TGTGCCAGCAGCACAAACAGGGGCTTGAGCTCTGGAAACACCATATATTTT. Amino acids: CASSTNRGLSSGNTIYF.

This clonotype was picked up many times. The V call is TRBV19, the J call TRBJ2-1; a weak D match, TRBD2 (6 bases). V shed 9 bases and J shed 4 bases, with 16 bases lying between them. Germline CDR1 reads LNHDA; CDR2 reads SQIVND (reference sequence). This CDR3 contains 14 residues. The CDR3 DNA reads TGTGCCAGCCGAACTAGCAGTAGGTACAATGAGCAGTTCTTC. Its protein product is CASRTSSRYNEQFF.

This clonotype has more than one count but fewer than ten. The CDR3 DNA sequence: TGTGCCAGCGGCGGACAGGCAAACTACGAGCAGTACTTC. Protein product: CASGGQANYEQYF. V is TRBV7-2 and J is TRBJ2-7, with 7 bases that match TRBD1. The CDR3 sequence is 13 residues long. V lost 8 bases, J lost 3 bases, and 7 bases stayed unmatched. Germline CDR1 and CDR2: SGHTA and FQGNSA.

This clonotype appeared many times. The V and J genes are TRBV7-3 and TRBJ2-1, with 11 nucleotides matching TRBD2. Germline CDR1 and CDR2: SGHTA and FQGTGA. V lost 5 bases, J lost 5 bases, and 8 bases stayed unmatched. The CDR3 totals 16 residues. CDR3 bases: TGTGCCAGCAGCGCCGTGGGACTAGCGGACCACAATGAGCAGTTCTTC. Encoded protein: CASSAVGLADHNEQFF.

Only a few counts were recorded for this clonotype. The chain recombines TRBV5-4 with TRBJ2-2; D uncertain. Trimming removed 2 bases from V and 6 bases from J, with 8 bases in between. Germline values: CDR1 SGHNT, CDR2 YYREEE (reference sequence). CDR3 length equals 13 residues. The DNA of the CDR3 is TGTGCCAGCAGCTTCAGAGGAGCCGGGGAGCTGTTTTTT. It encodes CASSFRGAGELFF.

There are many counts of this clonotype. The chain combines TRBV7-2 with TRBJ2-1; D ambiguous. The germline V and J ends were trimmed by 6 bases and 7 bases, with 13 bases remaining between them. This CDR3 comprises 13 residues. The germline V gene encodes CDR1 SGHTA and CDR2 FQGNSA. DNA of the CDR3: TGTGCCAGCAGTACAGAGGTGGGGAATGAGCAGTTCTTC. Protein: CASSTEVGNEQFF.

This clonotype was found a few times. The chain couples TRBV7-2 to TRBJ1-2; D might be TRBD1 (6 bases). Germline V gene data show CDR1 as SGHTA and CDR2 as FQGNSA. V dropped 8 bases and J dropped 4 bases, with 20 bases sitting between them. This CDR3 has 15 residues. Written as DNA, the CDR3 is TGTGCCAGCGGGGACACGGCCCAGGTCTTCTATGGCTACACCTTC. It specifies CASGDTAQVFYGYTF.

This clonotype appeared many times. The chain combines TRBV28 with TRBJ2-7; the D gene is possibly TRBD2 (6 bases). V was cut by 0 bases and J by 6 bases, with 18 bases left in between. Germline assignment: CDR1 MDHEN and CDR2 SYDVKM. This CDR3 region has 16 residues. As DNA, the CDR3 is TGTGCCAGCAGTTTATGGCCCCGACTAGGGATAGGCGAGCAGTACTTC. Protein: CASSLWPRLGIGEQYF.

This clonotype turned up a few times. CDR3 DNA: TGTGCCAGCAGCCGGGGAGAGCTAGAGACCCAGTACTTC. Translation gives CASSRGELETQYF. This chain joins TRBV7-2 and TRBJ2-5; D perhaps matches TRBD2 (5 bases). Germline CDR1 is SGHTA and CDR2 is FQGNSA. The CDR3 length is 13 residues. V shed 5 bases and J shed 4 bases, with 11 bases lying between them.

This rearrangement joins TRBV6-2 or TRBV6-3 to TRBJ2-1; D is unclear. Trimming took 4 bases from V and 6 from J, leaving 4 bases between them. The CDR3 loop spans 11 amino acids. Per the germline V gene, CDR1 is MNHEY and CDR2 is SVGEGT. CDR3 sequence reads: CASSFANEQFF. As DNA, the CDR3 is TGTGCCAGCAGTTTTGCCAATGAGCAGTTCTTC.

This rearrangement joins TRBV9 to TRBJ2-1; 7 bases are shared with TRBD1. This CDR3 contains 15 residues. CDR1 SGDLS and CDR2 YYNGEE come from the germline V gene. V shed 3 bases, J shed 6 bases, and the junction held 9 bases outside the gene matches. CDR3 in DNA: TGTGCCAGCAGCGGACCGGGACAGAGGGGCAATGAGCAGTTCTTC. Translating it yields CASSGPGQRGNEQFF.

This clonotype appeared many times. The chain couples TRBV7-2 to TRBJ2-1; TRBD2 matches at 10 bases. CDR1 is SGHTA, CDR2 FQGNSA, per germline. Unmatched junction bases numbered 10, after V lost 4 bases and J lost 4 bases. The CDR3 loop spans 17 amino acids. CDR3 residues: CASSSSGLAGAYNEQFF. CDR3 sequence (DNA): TGTGCCAGCAGCTCATCGGGCCTAGCGGGAGCATACAATGAGCAGTTCTTC.

The chain joins TRBV19 to TRBJ2-4; 14 bases map to TRBD2. Germline-derived CDR1 and CDR2 are LNHDA and SQIVND (reference sequence). The CDR3 runs 15 residues. V shed 6 bases, J shed 15 bases, and the junction held 13 bases outside the gene matches. The CDR3 nucleotides are TGTGCCAGTAGCGACTCCGGACTAGCGGGAGGCACGCGGTACTTC. It specifies CASSDSGLAGGTRYF.